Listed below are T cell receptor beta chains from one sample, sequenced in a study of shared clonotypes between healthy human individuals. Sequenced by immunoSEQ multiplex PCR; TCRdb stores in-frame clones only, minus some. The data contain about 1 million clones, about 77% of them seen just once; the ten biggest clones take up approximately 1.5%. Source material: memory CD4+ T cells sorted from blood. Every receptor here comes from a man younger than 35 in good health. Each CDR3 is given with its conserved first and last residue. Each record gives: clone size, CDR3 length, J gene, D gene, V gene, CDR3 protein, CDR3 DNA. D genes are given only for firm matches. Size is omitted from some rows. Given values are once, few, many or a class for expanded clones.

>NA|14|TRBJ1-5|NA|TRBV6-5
CASSPDLSNQPQHF
TGTGCCAGCAGCCCGGACCTCAGCAATCAGCCCCAGCATTTT
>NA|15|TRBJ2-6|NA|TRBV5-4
CASSLGGSGANVLTF
TGTGCCAGCAGCTTGGGTGGCTCTGGGGCCAACGTCCTGACTTTC
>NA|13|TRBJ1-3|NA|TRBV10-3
CAIGLTAGNTIYF
TGTGCCATCGGATTGACAGCTGGAAACACCATATATTTT
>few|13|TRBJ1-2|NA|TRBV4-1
CASSPRENYGYTF
TGCGCCAGCAGCCCCCGGGAGAACTATGGCTACACCTTC
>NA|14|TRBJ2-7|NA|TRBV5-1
CASSLGGTSYEQYF
TGCGCCAGCAGCTTGGGTGGGACCTCTTACGAGCAGTACTTC
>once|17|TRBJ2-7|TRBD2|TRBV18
CASSPPMSSGSFHEQYF
TGTGCCAGCTCACCACCCATGTCTAGCGGGAGTTTCCACGAGCAGTACTTC
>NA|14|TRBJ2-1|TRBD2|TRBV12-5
CASLLAGVANEQFF
TGTGCTAGCCTACTAGCGGGAGTGGCTAATGAGCAGTTCTTC
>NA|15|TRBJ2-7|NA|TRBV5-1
CASSPDLRTAYEQYF
TGCGCCAGCAGCCCCGATCTACGCACCGCCTACGAGCAGTACTTC
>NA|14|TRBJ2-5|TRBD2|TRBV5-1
CATSRLAGRETQYF
TGCGCCACGTCGAGACTAGCGGGACGAGAGACCCAGTACTTC
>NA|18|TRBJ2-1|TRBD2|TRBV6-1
CASSVRGGSERRSNEQFF
TGTGCCAGCAGTGTCCGGGGGGGATCAGAACGCCGGAGCAATGAGCAGTTCTTC
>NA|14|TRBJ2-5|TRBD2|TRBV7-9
CASSLASGVETQYF
TGTGCCAGCAGCTTAGCTAGCGGGGTAGAGACCCAGTACTTC
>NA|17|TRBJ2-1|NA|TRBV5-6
CASSLEYRFGSYNEQFF
TGTGCCAGCAGCTTGGAATACAGGTTTGGTTCCTACAATGAGCAGTTCTTC
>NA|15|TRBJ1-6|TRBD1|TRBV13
CASSLGQGINSPLHF
TGTGCCAGCAGCCTAGGACAGGGGATCAATTCACCCCTCCACTTT
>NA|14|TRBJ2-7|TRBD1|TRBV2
CASRRTGSSYEQYF
TGTGCCAGCAGACGGACAGGTAGCTCCTACGAGCAGTACTTC
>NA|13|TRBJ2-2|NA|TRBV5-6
CASSLPVTGELFF
TGTGCCAGCAGCTTGCCGGTGACCGGGGAGCTGTTTTTT
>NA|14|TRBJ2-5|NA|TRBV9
CASNVQGGTETQYF
TGTGCCAGCAACGTCCAGGGGGGAACGGAGACCCAGTACTTC
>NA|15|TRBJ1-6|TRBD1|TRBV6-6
CASSTTTGTNSPLHF
TGTGCCAGCAGTACTACGACAGGGACAAATTCACCCCTCCACTTT
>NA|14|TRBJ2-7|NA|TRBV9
CASSVAALAYEQYF
TGTGCCAGCAGCGTAGCGGCGTTAGCCTACGAGCAGTACTTC
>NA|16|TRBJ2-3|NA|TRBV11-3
CASSFGGWGGTDTQYF
TGTGCCAGCAGCTTTGGGGGCTGGGGTGGCACAGATACGCAGTATTTT
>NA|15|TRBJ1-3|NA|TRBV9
CASSVGGGSGNTIYF
TGTGCCAGCAGCGTAGGAGGGGGCTCTGGAAACACCATATATTTT
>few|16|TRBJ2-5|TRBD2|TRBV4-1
CASSQETSGSSETQYF
TGCGCCAGCAGCCAAGAAACTAGCGGGAGTAGTGAGACCCAGTACTTC
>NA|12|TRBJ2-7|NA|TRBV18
CASSLSTNEQYF
TGTGCCAGCTCATTAAGTACCAACGAGCAGTACTTC
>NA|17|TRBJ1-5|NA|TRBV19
CASSISPSRAEGQPQHF
TGTGCCAGTAGTATATCCCCCAGCAGGGCCGAGGGGCAGCCCCAGCATTTT
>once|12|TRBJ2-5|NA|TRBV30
CAGFRGKETQYF
TGTGCCGGGTTTAGGGGGAAAGAGACCCAGTACTTC
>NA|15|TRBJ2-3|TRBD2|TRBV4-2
CASSQDRDYTDTQYF
TGTGCCAGCAGCCAAGATCGGGACTACACAGATACGCAGTATTTT
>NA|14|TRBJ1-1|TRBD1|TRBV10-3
CAISEQGGSTEAFF
TGTGCCATCAGTGAGCAGGGGGGGAGCACTGAAGCTTTCTTT
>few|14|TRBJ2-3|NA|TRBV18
CASSRRTEKNTQYF
TGTGCCAGCTCACGACGGACAGAAAAGAATACGCAGTATTTT
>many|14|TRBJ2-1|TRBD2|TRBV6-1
CASGGTSGWNEQFF
TGTGCCAGCGGGGGGACTAGCGGGTGGAATGAGCAGTTCTTC
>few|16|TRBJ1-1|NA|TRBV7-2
CASSRLRGRLNTEAFF
TGTGCCAGCAGCCGCCTGAGGGGGAGATTGAACACTGAAGCTTTCTTT
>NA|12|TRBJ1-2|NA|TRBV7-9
CASSPTGYGYTF
TGTGCCAGCAGCCCGACAGGATATGGCTACACCTTC
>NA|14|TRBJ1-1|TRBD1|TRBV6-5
CASFRGGNFGEAFF
TGTGCCAGCTTCAGGGGGGGAAACTTCGGTGAAGCTTTCTTT
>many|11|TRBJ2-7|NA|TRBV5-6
CASSTDYEQYF
TGTGCCAGCAGCACCGACTACGAGCAGTACTTC
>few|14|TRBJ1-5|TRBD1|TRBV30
CAYDFTGGNQPQHF
TGTGCCTATGATTTTACAGGGGGAAATCAGCCCCAGCATTTT
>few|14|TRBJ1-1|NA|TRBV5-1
CASSLGVKDTEAFF
TGCGCCAGCAGCTTGGGCGTTAAGGACACTGAAGCTTTCTTT
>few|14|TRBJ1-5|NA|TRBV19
CASSIRQAQEPQHF
TGTGCCAGTAGTATTAGACAGGCCCAAGAGCCCCAGCATTTT
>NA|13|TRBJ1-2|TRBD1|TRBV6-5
CASSWDRRSGYTF
TGTGCCAGCAGTTGGGACAGAAGAAGTGGCTACACCTTC
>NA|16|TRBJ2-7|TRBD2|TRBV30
CAWSVLTSGRTYEQYF
TGTGCCTGGAGTGTACTGACTAGCGGGAGAACCTACGAGCAGTACTTC
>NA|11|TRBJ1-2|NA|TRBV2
CASSAGSGYTF
TGTGCCAGCAGTGCAGGATCCGGCTACACCTTC
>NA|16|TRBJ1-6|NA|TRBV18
CASSPQESRTSSPLHF
TGTGCCAGCTCACCACAGGAGTCCCGTACTAGTTCACCCCTCCACTTT
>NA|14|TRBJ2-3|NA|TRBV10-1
CASSYSKPADTQYF
TGCGCCAGCAGCTATAGTAAACCGGCAGATACGCAGTATTTT
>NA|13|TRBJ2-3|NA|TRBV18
CASSRGMADTQYF
TGTGCCAGCTCACGAGGTATGGCAGATACGCAGTATTTT
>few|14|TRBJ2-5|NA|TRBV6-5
CASRHIGGLETQYF
TGTGCCAGCAGGCATATAGGGGGACTGGAGACCCAGTACTTC